The 12 T cell receptor beta chains reported below all come from one sample, sequenced in a study of cytomegalovirus exposure and HLA in healthy donors. 13 Jbeta primers and 60 Vbeta primers were used for the PCR. The protocol was immunoSEQ multiplex PCR, while the TCRdb copy is restricted to in-frame clones and leaves out a portion. The sample yields more than 75,000 clones, about four fifths seen once. The sample was PBMCs. Receptor source: a woman between 35 and 50 years old in good health and CMV-seropositive.

Only a few counts were recorded for this clone. J is TRBJ1-1 and V is TRBV5-1, with D perhaps TRBD1 (6 bases). The germline V gene has CDR1 SGHRS and CDR2 YFSETQ. V lost 9 bases and J 1 base, leaving 16 bases between the germline ends. The CDR3 totals 14 residues. The CDR3 region is CATRGRGTNTEAFF. The CDR3 bases are TGCGCCACCCGGGGGAGGGGGACGAACACTGAAGCTTTCTTT.

The chain carries TRBV7-9 and TRBJ1-1; no definite D call. CDR3 length: 12 residues. V was pared by 6 bases and J by 5 bases, with 10 bases between. The germline V gene encodes CDR1 SEHNR and CDR2 FQNEAQ (reference sequence). The DNA for the CDR3 is TGTGCCAGCAGAAAGAGTGCAACTGAAGCTTTCTTT. Its translation: CASRKSATEAFF.

The rearrangement uses TRBV10-3 and TRBJ1-1, with D perhaps matching TRBD1 (6 bases). CDR3 size: 12 residues. Germline CDR1 ENHRY, CDR2 SYGVKD. The V gene lost 5 bases and the J gene lost 4 bases, with 8 bases spanning the gap. CDR3 region: CAISPGVTEAFF. The CDR3 coding sequence is TGTGCCATCAGTCCAGGGGTCACTGAAGCTTTCTTT.

This rearrangement joins TRBV7-9 to TRBJ1-1; D may be TRBD1 (6 bases). Per germline, CDR1 SEHNR and CDR2 FQNEAQ (reference sequence). This CDR3 is built from 15 residues. The ends were cut back, 6 bases at V and 2 bases at J, with 16 bases in the middle. The CDR3 DNA follows: TGTGCCAGCAGTGGGCCGGCAGGGGATAACACTGAAGCTTTCTTT. Its protein is CASSGPAGDNTEAFF.

The CDR3 DNA reads as TGTGCCAGCAGTTACGGGACAGGCAATCAGCCCCAGCATTTT. Translation gives CASSYGTGNQPQHF. The chain recombines TRBV28 with TRBJ1-5; TRBD1 matches at 7 bases. Trimming took 4 bases from V and 2 from J; bases not matched to a gene: 2. Germline CDR1 reads MDHEN; CDR2 reads SYDVKM. The length of the CDR3 is 14 residues.

The genes are TRBV4-3 and TRBJ2-1, with D unresolved. The CDR3 length is 14 residues. V was shortened by 4 bases and J by 5 bases, with 12 bases between the two germline ends. From germline, CDR1 is LGHNA and CDR2 YSLEER. This CDR3 reads CASSLGIADNEQFF. The CDR3 DNA sequence: TGCGCCAGCAGCCTTGGAATAGCAGACAATGAGCAGTTCTTC.

The chain combines TRBV7-6 with TRBJ2-1, with 12 bases aligning to TRBD2. V gave up 1 base and J gave up 9 bases; unmatched junction bases: 4. The CDR3 has 15 amino acids. Germline V lookup: CDR1 SGHVS, CDR2 FNYEAQ. CDR3 protein: CASSLGATSGSEQFF. CDR3 sequence (DNA): TGTGCCAGCAGCTTAGGGGCGACTAGCGGGAGTGAGCAGTTCTTC.

The chain has TRBV28 and TRBJ2-7; 12 nucleotides match TRBD2. CDR3 length: 15 amino acids. V was clipped by 2 bases and J by 3 bases; unmatched bases: 2. The germline V gene encodes CDR1 MDHEN and CDR2 SYDVKM. The CDR3 sequence: CASSLLAGGIYEQYF. CDR3 bases: TGTGCCAGCAGTTTACTAGCGGGAGGGATCTACGAGCAGTACTTC.

This clone was picked up a small number of times. V and J are TRBV21-1 and TRBJ1-2; TRBD1, as called in the table, went unchecked against the DNA. TRBV21-1 is a recognized pseudogene. The length of the CDR3 is 14 residues. The CDR3 here is CASSPPDMNYGYTF. In nucleotides, the CDR3 is TGTGCCAGCAGCCCTCCGGACATGAACTATGGCTACACCTTC.

The chain joins TRBV19 to TRBJ1-2; tentative D call: TRBD1 (5 bases). Germline lookup yields CDR1 LNHDA and CDR2 SQIVND (reference sequence). V dropped 7 bases and J dropped 4 bases, with 19 bases sitting between them. The CDR3 totals 15 residues. The CDR3 loop is CASTLTGTGAYGYTF. The CDR3 DNA reads TGTGCCAGTACCCTTACCGGTACAGGCGCCTATGGCTACACCTTC.

The chain carries TRBV4-1 and TRBJ1-4; D uncertain. Trimming pared 0 bases from V and 12 bases from J, leaving 14 bases between. Germline V gene sequence: CDR1 MGHRA, CDR2 YSYEKL. The CDR3 is 14 amino acids. CDR3 bases: TGCGCCAGCAGCCAAGAAGAGGGCCCTGAGGAACTGTTTTTT. Amino acid sequence: CASSQEEGPEELFF.

The genes are TRBV7-8 and TRBJ2-1; possible D gene TRBD1, 6 bases. Per the germline V gene, CDR1 is SGHVS and CDR2 is FQNEAQ. Trimming took off 0 bases at V and 4 bases at J, with 10 bases between the two ends. The CDR3 is 15 amino acids. The CDR3 protein is CASSLAGAAYNEQFF. In nucleotides, the CDR3 is TGTGCCAGCAGCTTAGCGGGGGCCGCTTACAATGAGCAGTTCTTC.